These 13 T cell receptor beta chains were all obtained from the same sample, sequenced in a study of blood T cell repertoires in COVID-19 (dated by TCRdb to the early 2020s). Libraries were made using the immunoSEQ multiplex PCR assay. TCRdb provides this immuneACCESS table in a form limited to in-frame rearrangements. Some clones are lacking; in checked studies, under half of them reflect an unresolved V gene, and why the rest are absent is not known. The sample profile shows 80,000 to 100,000 clones; 80% of them were found once. Approximately 10% of the sample is taken by the ten largest. The sequenced sample consisted of peripheral blood. Receptors were obtained from a woman in her 70s with acute or convalescent COVID-19.

The chain joins TRBV19 to TRBJ2-7; 7 bases fit TRBD2. CDR3 length: 13 amino acids. Per germline, CDR1 LNHDA and CDR2 SQIVND (reference sequence). Germline trimming cut 6 bases from V and 5 bases from J; bases unmatched to any gene: 7. The CDR3 here is CASRGAGLNEQYF. Written as DNA, the CDR3 is TGTGCCAGTAGGGGAGCGGGACTCAACGAGCAGTACTTC.

The rearrangement links TRBV12-3 or TRBV12-4 to TRBJ1-4; D possibly corresponds to TRBD1 (5 bases). The CDR3 is made up of 13 amino acids. Trimming removed 7 bases at V and 7 bases at J, with 13 bases between. CDR3 in amino acids: CASTFTGVEKLFF. The CDR3 DNA is TGTGCCAGCACCTTTACGGGGGTTGAAAAACTGTTTTTT.

The chain is built from TRBV5-4 and TRBJ2-5; 7 bases are a match to TRBD1. J was trimmed by 2 bases and V by 4 bases; bases with no gene match: 8. Germline V gene data show CDR1 as SGHNT and CDR2 as YYREEE (reference sequence). The CDR3 runs to 15 residues. The CDR3 sequence: CASSPPGGRQETQYF. For the CDR3, the DNA is TGTGCCAGCAGCCCCCCAGGGGGTCGTCAAGAGACCCAGTACTTC.

The CDR3 DNA sequence: TGTGCCAGCAGTGAGCTGACAGCCGGCTATGGCTACACCTTC. It yields the protein CASSELTAGYGYTF. V gene TRBV6-1 combines with J gene TRBJ1-2; possibly TRBD1 for D (5 bases). Germline assignment: CDR1 MNHNS and CDR2 SASEGT. V was shortened by 3 bases and J by 4 bases, with 12 bases between the two germline ends. The CDR3 sequence is 14 residues long.

The table lists this clone with a few counts. The J gene is TRBJ2-2, the V gene TRBV5-1; the match to TRBD2 covers 12 bases. The V and J ends lost 4 bases and 8 bases, in that order; junction bases with no gene match: 9. The length of the CDR3 is 16 residues. Germline-derived CDR1 and CDR2 are SGHRS and YFSETQ. The CDR3 DNA sequence: TGCGCCAGCAGCCCGGGACTAGCGGGCCTCCCGGGGGAGCTGTTTTTT. Translating gives CASSPGLAGLPGELFF.

The V gene is TRBV7-3, the J gene TRBJ2-2; D perhaps matches TRBD2 (7 bases). The ends were cut back, 0 bases at V and 3 bases at J, with 17 bases in the middle. The CDR3 runs to 18 residues. From germline, CDR1 is SGHTA and CDR2 FQGTGA. CDR3 in DNA: TGTGCCAGCAGCTTAACTATGGGGGCTAGCGGATACACCGGGGAGCTGTTTTTT. Translating it yields CASSLTMGASGYTGELFF.

The chain's CDR3 is CASSVGTDNYGYTF. CDR3 nucleotide sequence: TGTGCCAGCAGCGTGGGGACAGACAACTATGGCTACACCTTC. The V call is TRBV9, the J call TRBJ1-2; 7 positions agree with TRBD1. The CDR3 consists of 14 residues. The germline V gene has CDR1 SGDLS and CDR2 YYNGEE. The V gene end was trimmed by 2 bases and the J gene end by 2 bases; junction bases not matched to a gene: 3.

J is TRBJ1-2 and V is TRBV3-1 (or the pseudogene TRBV3-2); TRBD1 matches 7 bases. The CDR3 sequence is 15 residues long. Germline V gives CDR1 LGHDT, CDR2 YNNKEL (reference sequence). V shed 4 bases, J shed 0 bases, and the junction held 5 bases outside the gene matches. CDR3 coding DNA: TGTGCCAGCAGCCCCGCGGACAGGACTAACTATGGCTACACCTTC. This codes for CASSPADRTNYGYTF.

This clone has a single count. The gene calls are TRBV9 and TRBJ2-5; a possible D gene is TRBD2 (6 bases). V was clipped by 4 bases and J by 1 base, with 11 bases between them. The CDR3 runs 14 residues. Germline CDR1 is SGDLS and CDR2 is YYNGEE. This chain's CDR3 is CASSLEGLQETQYF. The CDR3 DNA sequence: TGTGCCAGCAGCTTGGAGGGCCTCCAAGAGACCCAGTACTTC.

V and J are TRBV9 and TRBJ2-1; D is unresolved. The germline V gene encodes CDR1 SGDLS and CDR2 YYNGEE. Trimming took off 0 bases at V and 6 bases at J, with 7 bases between the two ends. There are 13 residues in the CDR3. CDR3 amino acids: CASSVALANEQFF. CDR3 sequence (DNA): TGTGCCAGCAGCGTAGCCCTGGCCAATGAGCAGTTCTTC.

The gene calls are TRBV18 and TRBJ1-2, with D possibly being TRBD1 (5 bases). This CDR3 is 12 amino acids long. Trimming took 3 bases from V and 5 from J, leaving 7 bases between them. Germline CDR1 and CDR2: KGHSH and LQKENI. The CDR3 DNA reads as TGTGCCAGCTCACCGGACAAATATGGCTACACCTTC. Translated, it gives CASSPDKYGYTF.

The J gene is TRBJ2-3, the V gene TRBV9; 7 bases align to TRBD1. Germline trimming cut 4 bases from V and 2 bases from J; bases unmatched to any gene: 7. The CDR3 runs 15 residues. CDR1 is SGDLS and CDR2 is YYNGEE in the germline V gene. The CDR3 nucleotides are TGTGCCAGCAGCCTTTGGGACAGCTCCACAGATACGCAGTATTTT. As protein: CASSLWDSSTDTQYF.

The table lists this clone with a count of one. V usage is TRBV6-4 and J usage is TRBJ2-5; D possibly corresponds to TRBD2 (5 bases). This CDR3 comprises 15 residues. Germline assignment: CDR1 MRHNA and CDR2 SNTAGT. Between the trimmed V and J ends, which lost 5 bases and 5 bases, there was a span of 18 bases. Here the CDR3 reads CASSYSGLPGETQYF. CDR3 nucleotides: TGTGCCAGCAGTTACAGCGGACTCCCTGGGGAGACCCAGTACTTC.